These 3 T cell receptor beta chains originate from one sample sequenced in a study of OX40 agonist ivuxolimab in advanced cancers. The repertoire was sequenced with immunoSEQ multiplex PCR; TCRdb's copy has only in-frame clones and lacks some. The data hold under 50,000 clones, with about 80% observed a single time. Specimen: CD4+ or CD8+ T cells sorted from blood, collected in a trial of the OX40 agonist ivuxolimab. The receptors here all came from an adult with an advanced solid tumor such as melanoma, head and neck, liver or kidney cancer.

V usage is TRBV5-1 and J usage is TRBJ2-7; 7 positions match TRBD1. This CDR3 is 15 amino acids long. V shed 2 bases and J 3 bases; nucleotides not matched to a gene: 8. Germline CDR1 reads SGHRS; CDR2 reads YFSETQ. In DNA form, the CDR3 reads TGCGCCAGCAGCTTAACGACAGGGAGTTACTACGAGCAGTACTTC. Protein sequence: CASSLTTGSYYEQYF.

This clone showed up just once. This chain links TRBV11-2 with TRBJ1-1; D possibly corresponds to TRBD1 (5 bases). Trimming pared 7 bases from V and 5 bases from J, leaving 17 bases between. Per the germline V gene, CDR1 is SGHAT and CDR2 is FQNNGV. This CDR3 spans 14 amino acids. CDR3 sequence (DNA): TGTGCCAGCACCCCCCGTCGGGGGGGGACTGAAGCTTTCTTT. Translation: CASTPRRGGTEAFF.

This rearrangement joins TRBV5-1 to TRBJ2-1, with TRBD2 matching 12 bases. CDR3 length: 16 residues. Germline V gene sequence: CDR1 SGHRS, CDR2 YFSETQ. V was pared by 4 bases and J by 7 bases, with 9 bases of the junction left unmatched. Written as DNA, the CDR3 is TGCGCCAGCAGCCCACTGACTAGCGGGGGATATAATGAGCAGTTCTTC. This sequence encodes CASSPLTSGGYNEQFF. The variable domain in full, with the rest retrieved from reference TRBV5-1 and TRBJ2-1, is KAGVTQTPRYLIKTRGQQVTLSCSPISGHRSVSWYQQTPGQGLQFLFEYFSETQRNKGNFPGRFSGRQFSNSRSEMNVSTLELGDSALYLCASSPLTSGGYNEQFFGPGTRLTVL.